One sample yielded the 6 T cell receptor beta chains listed below, sequenced in a study of blood T cell repertoires in COVID-19. The repertoire was sequenced with immunoSEQ multiplex PCR; TCRdb's copy has only in-frame clones and lacks some. The sample includes about 140,000 clones, 75% to 90% of them seen just once. The specimen sequenced was peripheral blood. These receptors all stem from a man aged 55 to 69 with active or convalescent COVID-19.

This clone was counted once. The chain is built from TRBV5-4 and TRBJ2-2, with TRBD1 identical over 10 bases. Germline V lookup: CDR1 SGHNT, CDR2 YYREEE (reference sequence). The CDR3 loop spans 15 amino acids. V trimming: 3 bases; J trimming: 4 bases; junction bases outside the gene matches: 3. CDR3 residues: CASSSTGGLTGELFF. The CDR3 bases are TGTGCCAGCAGCTCGACAGGGGGCCTCACCGGGGAGCTGTTTTTT.

The V gene is TRBV28, the J gene TRBJ1-2, with 7 positions matching TRBD1. The CDR3 spans 15 residues. Germline V gene sequence: CDR1 MDHEN, CDR2 SYDVKM. With 6 bases clipped from V and 1 base from J, the junction kept 8 bases outside the gene matches. For the CDR3, the DNA is TGTGCCAGCAGGAAAAGGGACAGAGTTAACTATGGCTACACCTTC. Protein sequence: CASRKRDRVNYGYTF.

The CDR3 sequence is CSVGVIGYTYNEQFF. The CDR3 nucleotides are TGCAGCGTTGGAGTTATCGGGTACACTTACAATGAGCAGTTCTTC. The chain is built from TRBV29-1 and TRBJ2-1, with unresolved D. Trimming cost V 4 bases and J 4 bases, with 17 bases left between them. The CDR3 has 15 amino acids. Germline-derived CDR1 and CDR2 are SQVTM and ANQGSEA.

The chain links TRBV20-1 to TRBJ2-1; 8 bases line up with TRBD1. Germline loops: CDR1 DFQATT, CDR2 SNEGSKA (reference sequence). Germline trimming cut 5 bases from V and 9 bases from J; bases unmatched to any gene: 3. The CDR3 is made up of 11 amino acids. The CDR3 sequence: CSAQQGGEQFF. DNA for the CDR3: TGCAGTGCTCAACAGGGGGGTGAGCAGTTCTTC.

The chain uses TRBV2 and TRBJ1-6, with 7 bases fitting TRBD1. The CDR3 contains 14 residues. The germline V gene encodes CDR1 SNHLY and CDR2 FYNNEI. V was pared by 3 bases and J by 7 bases, with 3 bases of the junction left unmatched. The CDR3 spells CASSDDRVNSPLHF. The CDR3 DNA reads as TGTGCCAGCAGTGACGACAGGGTCAATTCACCCCTCCACTTT.

The V and J genes are TRBV7-6 and TRBJ2-2, with 10 positions matching TRBD1. CDR1 SGHVS and CDR2 FNYEAQ come from the germline V gene. The CDR3 has 16 residues. Germline trimming cut 1 base from V and 4 bases from J; bases unmatched to any gene: 3. The CDR3 is CASSLGTGGITGELFF. CDR3 bases: TGTGCCAGCAGCTTAGGGACAGGGGGGATCACCGGGGAGCTGTTTTTT.